This T cell receptor (beta chain) was identified during a study of shared clonotypes between healthy human individuals. Study-wide results and caveats: Limited genetic and exposure-history diversity came from having few donors. Clonotype sharing among donors, it was expected, would be affected by sequencing depth.

To note about this clone: The antigen is unknown.

Produced via immunoSEQ multiplex PCR; TCRdb's table is partial and in-frame only. The sample consists of around 2.1 million clones, roughly 95% of them appearing once. Looked up from germline, CDR1 is MDHEN and CDR2 is SYDVKM. The ends were cut back, 5 bases at V and 10 bases at J, with 14 bases in the middle. The CDR3 loop spans 12 amino acids. The source of this sequence is a man between 18 and 29 years old in good health. V and J are TRBV28 and TRBJ1-1; unclear D gene. Input material: naive CD4+ T cells sorted from blood. As for subset: CD45RA+ positively selected. This CDR3 is CASSGQALRAFF. As DNA, the CDR3 is TGTGCCAGCAGTGGTCAGGCCTTGCGAGCTTTCTTT.